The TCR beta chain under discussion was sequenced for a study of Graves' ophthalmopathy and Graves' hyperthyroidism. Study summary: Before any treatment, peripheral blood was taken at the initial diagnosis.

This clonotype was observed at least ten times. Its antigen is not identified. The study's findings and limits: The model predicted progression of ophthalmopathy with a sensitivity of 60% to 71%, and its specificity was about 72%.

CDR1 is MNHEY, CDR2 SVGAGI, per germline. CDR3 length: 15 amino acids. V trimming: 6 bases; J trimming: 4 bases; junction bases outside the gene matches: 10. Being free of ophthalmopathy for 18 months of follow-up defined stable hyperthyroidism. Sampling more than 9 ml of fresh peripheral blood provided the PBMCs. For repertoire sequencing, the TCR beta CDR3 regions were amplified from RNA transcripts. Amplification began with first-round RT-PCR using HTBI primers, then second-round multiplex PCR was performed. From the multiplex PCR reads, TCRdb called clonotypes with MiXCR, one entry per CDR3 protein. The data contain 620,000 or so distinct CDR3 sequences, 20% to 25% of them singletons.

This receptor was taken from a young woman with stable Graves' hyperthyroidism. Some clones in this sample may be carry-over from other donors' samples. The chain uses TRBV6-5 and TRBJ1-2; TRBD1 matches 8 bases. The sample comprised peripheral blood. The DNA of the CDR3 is TGTGCCAGCAGGACGATGGGGACAGGATTCTATGGCTACACCTTC. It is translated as CASRTMGTGFYGYTF.